This T cell receptor beta chain was identified in a study of cytomegalovirus exposure and HLA in healthy donors. Whole-study context: An early data release held 70 million to 90 million unique TCRs from HLA-typed donors. Broader study findings: Donors were assumed by presence/absence analyses to have roughly uniform sequencing depth.

This clone turned up a few times. Its antigen is as yet unknown. Per the germline V gene, CDR1 is LGHNA and CDR2 is YSLEER. V was pared by 4 bases and J by 4 bases, with 10 bases between. CDR3 length: 13 residues. PCR was performed using 60 Vbeta and 13 Jbeta primers. Per the original data handling: Later reanalysis found 80 million or so unique TCR beta chains, 9 million to 12 million of them shared. Using immunoSEQ multiplex PCR, the repertoire was profiled, and TCRdb retains in-frame clones only, with some absent. V, J and clone size were drawn from that table, and D and trimming were deduced from the DNA. This table has 120,000 to 150,000 clones, 75% to 90% appearing once.

Sequenced input: PBMCs. The chain is built from TRBV4-3 and TRBJ1-1; no firm D call. The clonotype comes from a young woman in good health and CMV-seronegative. The CDR3 coding sequence is TGCGCCAGCAGCCGCCAGAGGATCACTGAAGCTTTCTTT. As protein: CASSRQRITEAFF.